This T cell receptor beta chain is from a study of cytomegalovirus exposure and HLA in healthy donors. Study results and caveats: Being productive about 87% or about 30% of the time was typical of most TCR beta V segments in an earlier analysis. Most TCR sequences proved rare, with some public TCRs found in many donors. About 180 TCR beta chains were listed as cytomegalovirus-associated.

The PCR was carried out with 60 Vbeta primers and 13 Jbeta primers. Libraries were prepared by immunoSEQ multiplex PCR; TCRdb keeps only in-frame clonotypes and omits some of them. This sample yields some 89,000 clones, of which 85% are seen a single time; 6.5% to 8.5% belongs to the top ten. The germline V gene encodes CDR1 KGHSH and CDR2 LQKENI. The CDR3 runs to 17 residues. V dropped 3 bases and J dropped 2; count of bases not matched to a gene: 7. Worth noting for this clone: What it binds is unknown.

V is TRBV18 and J is TRBJ2-6; 7 bases are a match to TRBD1. Sequenced input: PBMCs. This TCR was sampled from a man aged 35 to 55 in good health and CMV-seropositive. The CDR3 loop is CASSPQQGKTGANVLTF. The CDR3 bases are TGTGCCAGCTCACCGCAACAGGGGAAAACTGGGGCCAACGTCCTGACTTTC.